Following are 27 T cell receptor beta chains from one sample sequenced in a study of blood T cell repertoires in COVID-19. The assay was immunoSEQ multiplex PCR, and TCRdb's table has in-frame clones only and misses some. The sample carries 180,000 or so clones, around 90% recorded once. Sequenced: peripheral blood. The receptors shown here come from a man between 35 and 55 years old with acute or convalescent COVID-19.

The chain combines TRBV7-9 with TRBJ2-1, with TRBD2 identical over 10 bases. Germline lookup yields CDR1 SEHNR and CDR2 FQNEAQ (reference sequence). J lost 3 bases, V lost 4 bases, and 9 bases had no gene match. This CDR3 is 17 amino acids long. The CDR3 region has the DNA TGTGCCAGCAGCTCGGAGCGGGGGGGCCCCTTCTACAATGAGCAGTTCTTC. This encodes CASSSERGGPFYNEQFF. The complete variable domain, with remaining parts taken from reference TRBV7-9 and TRBJ2-1, reads DTGVSQNPRHKITKRGQNVTFRCDPISEHNRLYWYRQTLGQGPEFLTYFQNEAQLEKSRLLSDRFSAERPKGSFSTLEIQRTEQGDSAMYLCASSSERGGPFYNEQFFGPGTRLTVL.

V is TRBV11-2 and J is TRBJ1-5; D not certain. V was clipped by 4 bases and J by 10 bases, with 11 bases between them. CDR3 length: 12 amino acids. Germline CDR1 is SGHAT and CDR2 is FQNNGV. The CDR3 region has the DNA TGTGCCAGCAGCTCAGAACTACAACCCCAGCATTTT. Encoded protein: CASSSELQPQHF.

The genes are TRBV2 and TRBJ1-2, with 10 bases fitting TRBD1. V trimming: 6 bases; J trimming: 7 bases; junction bases outside the gene matches: 5. CDR3 length: 13 residues. Germline V gives CDR1 SNHLY, CDR2 FYNNEI. The DNA for the CDR3 is TGTGCCAGCAGGCCCGGGACAGGGGTTGGCTACACCTTC. Amino acid sequence: CASRPGTGVGYTF. Full variable domain (remainder filled in from reference TRBV2 and TRBJ1-2): EPEVTQTPSHQVTQMGQEVILRCVPISNHLYFYWYRQILGQKVEFLVSFYNNEISEKSEIFDDQFSVERPDGSNFTLKIRSTKLEDSAMYFCASRPGTGVGYTFGSGTRLTVV.

J is TRBJ1-5 and V is TRBV7-2, with unresolved D. CDR1 is SGHTA and CDR2 is FQGNSA in the germline V gene. Trimming took off 1 base at V and 9 bases at J, with 4 bases between the two ends. This CDR3 has 11 residues. CDR3 coding DNA: TGTGCCAGCAGCTTAGAGCTGCCCCAGCATTTT. Translation gives CASSLELPQHF.

The chain joins TRBV12-3 or TRBV12-4 to TRBJ2-5, with 7 bases fitting TRBD2. CDR3 length: 13 residues. After removal of 8 bases from V and 1 base from J, the junction contained 4 bases not matched to a gene. CDR3 region: CASVSSGQETQYF. The CDR3 DNA sequence: TGTGCCAGCGTTTCTAGCGGCCAAGAGACCCAGTACTTC.

The chain uses TRBV6-5 and TRBJ1-2, with TRBD1 identical over 7 bases. This CDR3 contains 15 residues. CDR1 and CDR2 (germline): MNHEY, SVGAGI. V shed 6 bases, J shed 2 bases, and the junction held 9 bases outside the gene matches. The CDR3 DNA is TGTGCCAGCAGCTATCGACAGGGACGAAACTATGGCTACACCTTC. It specifies CASSYRQGRNYGYTF.

V and J are TRBV21-1 and TRBJ2-3; the tabulated D call, TRBD1, remains unverified against the DNA. TRBV21-1 is listed as a pseudogene. The CDR3 is 22 residues long. The CDR3 protein is CASSRRGGYDRARVPIWNTQYF. The CDR3 DNA follows: TGTGCCAGCAGCAGGAGGGGAGGATATGACAGGGCCAGGGTGCCAATTTGGAATACGCAGTATTTT.

The chain carries TRBV7-8 and TRBJ1-5; 7 bases are shared with TRBD1. CDR1 is SGHVS, CDR2 FQNEAQ, per germline. Trimming at V came to 2 bases and at J to 6 bases, leaving 4 bases not matched to a gene. The CDR3 consists of 14 residues. CDR3 DNA sequence: TGTGCCAGCAGCTTAAACAGGGGCAGTCAGCCCCAGCATTTT. It encodes CASSLNRGSQPQHF. The variable domain in full, with the rest retrieved from reference TRBV7-8 and TRBJ1-5, is GAGVSQSPRYKVAKRGQDVALRCDPISGHVSLFWYQQALGQGPEFLTYFQNEAQLDKSGLPSDRFFAERPEGSVSTLKIQRTQQEDSAVYLCASSLNRGSQPQHFGDGTRLSIL.

The gene calls are TRBV7-3 and TRBJ2-3, with D possibly TRBD2 on 5 matching bases. The CDR3 sequence is 14 residues long. Germline loops: CDR1 SGHTA, CDR2 FQGTGA. V was cut by 3 bases and J by 2 bases, with 9 bases left in between. CDR3 in amino acids: CASSFSGYTDTQYF. DNA of the CDR3: TGTGCCAGCAGCTTCTCGGGGTACACAGATACGCAGTATTTT.

This sequence joins TRBV11-2 and TRBJ2-1; 11 positions agree with TRBD2. Germline trimming cut 5 bases from V and 0 bases from J; bases unmatched to any gene: 6. Germline assignment: CDR1 SGHAT and CDR2 FQNNGV. The CDR3 runs 17 residues. CDR3 in DNA: TGTGCCAGCAGCCTGTTAGCGGGGGGGAGCTCCTACAATGAGCAGTTCTTC. It specifies CASSLLAGGSSYNEQFF.

This sequence joins TRBV7-2 and TRBJ2-7; D is perhaps TRBD1 (5 bases). Germline CDR1 reads SGHTA; CDR2 reads FQGNSA. V gave up 5 bases and J gave up 0 bases, with 17 bases separating them. The CDR3 has 16 amino acids. CDR3 sequence reads: CASSVRAPGNSYEQYF. As DNA, the CDR3 is TGTGCCAGCAGCGTTCGAGCCCCAGGGAACTCCTACGAGCAGTACTTC.

This clone appeared once. This chain joins TRBV19 and TRBJ2-7; D is perhaps TRBD2 (5 bases). The germline V gene has CDR1 LNHDA and CDR2 SQIVND (reference sequence). V lost 5 bases to trimming and J lost 3 bases, with 11 bases between them. The CDR3 consists of 13 residues. The CDR3 loop is CASSSGSLYEQYF. In nucleotides, the CDR3 is TGTGCCAGTAGTTCGGGGTCCCTCTACGAGCAGTACTTC.

CDR3 loop: CASRDRPSGANVLTF. CDR3 nucleotides: TGTGCCAGTCGGGACAGGCCCTCTGGGGCCAACGTCCTGACTTTC. This chain uses TRBV19 with TRBJ2-6; 8 bases line up with TRBD1. Germline-derived CDR1 and CDR2 are LNHDA and SQIVND (reference sequence). The CDR3 is 15 residues long. V lost 8 bases and J lost 0; bases outside the gene matches: 3.

The count of this clone is one. The chain uses TRBV12-3 or TRBV12-4 and TRBJ2-3; D perhaps matches TRBD2 (7 bases). This CDR3 has 12 residues. Deletions cut 3 bases from V and 7 bases from J, with 8 bases between. This CDR3 reads CASSLRGHTQYF. The CDR3 DNA reads as TGTGCCAGCAGTTTGCGGGGGCATACGCAGTATTTT.

The chain couples TRBV9 to TRBJ2-1; D possibly corresponds to TRBD2 (7 bases). This CDR3 is built from 16 residues. V gave up 0 bases and J gave up 3 bases, with 13 bases separating them. CDR1 is SGDLS, CDR2 YYNGEE, per germline. Written as DNA, the CDR3 is TGTGCCAGCAGCGTAGATGGGGGGGCTTACTACAATGAGCAGTTCTTC. This gives the protein CASSVDGGAYYNEQFF.

V gene TRBV25-1 combines with J gene TRBJ1-2; 9 bases are a match to TRBD1. V was clipped by 4 bases and J by 5 bases; unmatched bases: 14. This CDR3 region has 17 residues. The germline CDR1 and CDR2 sequences are MGHDK and SYGVNS. As DNA, the CDR3 is TGTGCCAGCAGTGCCTCCGGGACAGGGCCGGTTAAGTATGGCTACACCTTC. Its translation is CASSASGTGPVKYGYTF.

A remark on this clone: A junction end diverges from the germline sequence, so it may reflect a read error. The V call is TRBV6-5, the J call TRBJ2-5, with 7 bases matching TRBD1. CDR1 is MNHEY and CDR2 is SVGAGI in the germline V gene. CDR3 length: 15 residues. The CDR3 reads CATSKSGQFQETQYF. The CDR3 DNA is TGTGCCACCAGTAAATCGGGACAGTTCCAAGAGACCCAGTACTTC.

The chain carries TRBV5-1 and TRBJ1-1; D is perhaps TRBD1 (6 bases). This CDR3 has 14 amino acids. V dropped 4 bases and J dropped 5 bases, with 15 bases sitting between them. Germline V gives CDR1 SGHRS, CDR2 YFSETQ. This chain's CDR3 is CASSRGGVITEAFF. The DNA for the CDR3 is TGCGCCAGCAGCAGGGGGGGCGTCATAACTGAAGCTTTCTTT.

This clone was counted between two and nine times. The chain employs TRBV5-8 and TRBJ1-5, with D maybe TRBD1 (5 bases). V was shortened by 3 bases and J by 4 bases, with 14 bases between the two germline ends. Germline-derived CDR1 and CDR2 are SGHTS and YDEGEE. There are 15 residues in the CDR3. The CDR3: CASSSGRAANQPQHF. The CDR3 DNA follows: TGTGCCAGCAGCTCCGGCAGGGCGGCTAATCAGCCCCAGCATTTT. The full variable domain, rest sourced from reference TRBV5-8 and TRBJ1-5, is EAGVTQSPTHLIKTRGQQATLRCSPISGHTSVYWYQQALGLGLQFLLWYDEGEERNRGNFPPRFSGRQFPNYSSELNVNALELEDSALYLCASSSGRAANQPQHFGDGTRLSIL.

J is TRBJ1-6 and V is TRBV7-2, with no clear D. Germline lookup yields CDR1 SGHTA and CDR2 FQGNSA. This CDR3 has 15 residues. The V gene lost 2 bases and the J gene lost 5 bases, with 10 bases spanning the gap. The CDR3 sequence: CASSLLPGNNSPLHF. In DNA form, the CDR3 reads TGTGCCAGCAGCTTATTACCAGGCAATAATTCACCCCTCCACTTT.

This chain links TRBV12-3 or TRBV12-4 with TRBJ1-1; a possible D gene is TRBD1 (5 bases). The CDR3 extends over 12 amino acids. The V and J ends lost 6 bases and 4 bases respectively, with 9 bases between them. CDR3 bases: TGTGCCAGCAGGAGACAGACCACTGAAGCTTTCTTT. It specifies CASRRQTTEAFF.

The chain couples TRBV11-2 to TRBJ2-7; 9 bases align to TRBD1. Germline CDR1 reads SGHAT; CDR2 reads FQNNGV. Losses at the gene ends were 1 base for V and 5 bases for J; bases not matched to a gene: 9. The CDR3 is 16 amino acids. CDR3 bases: TGTGCCAGCAGCTTAGTCCAGGGGACAGGGAGGAACGAGCAGTACTTC. It is translated as CASSLVQGTGRNEQYF.

The chain recombines TRBV10-3 with TRBJ2-1, with D possibly matching TRBD2 (6 bases). The CDR3 is 15 residues long. Trimming stripped 7 bases from V and 1 base from J, with 14 bases between. Germline-derived CDR1 and CDR2 are ENHRY and SYGVKD. CDR3 nucleotides: TGTGCCATCACTCCGGGACTTGCATCCTACAATGAGCAGTTCTTC. It yields the protein CAITPGLASYNEQFF.

This clone turned up a few times. This chain links TRBV27 with TRBJ2-4; 7 bases map to TRBD1. The CDR3 covers 18 residues. Germline lookup yields CDR1 MNHEY and CDR2 SMNVEV (reference sequence). V lost 5 bases, J lost 3 bases, and 16 bases stayed unmatched. The CDR3 DNA reads as TGTGCCAGCAGTCCTATTACAGGGGCCGCTCGGGACAAAAACATTCAGTACTTC. This codes for CASSPITGAARDKNIQYF.

V gene TRBV29-1 combines with J gene TRBJ2-1; 9 bases map to TRBD1. This CDR3 spans 16 amino acids. J lost 1 base, V lost 4 bases, and 8 bases had no gene match. Germline CDR1 and CDR2: SQVTM and ANQGSEA. The CDR3 DNA follows: TGCAGCGTTGCGGGGAGACAGGGGGGTTCCTACAATGAGCAGTTCTTC. The encoded protein is CSVAGRQGGSYNEQFF.

CDR3 nucleotides: TGTGCCAGCAGCCATCTCGGACAGGGTGGAACTGAAGCTTTCTTT. It encodes CASSHLGQGGTEAFF. This chain links TRBV14 with TRBJ1-1, with TRBD1 matching 8 bases. Germline trimming cut 3 bases from V and 5 bases from J; bases unmatched to any gene: 8. Germline V gene sequence: CDR1 SGHDN, CDR2 FVKESK. The CDR3 sequence is 15 residues long.

CDR3 in amino acids: CASRLLTESYEQYF. CDR3 coding DNA: TGTGCCAGCAGATTATTGACAGAATCCTACGAGCAGTACTTC. V gene TRBV6-5 combines with J gene TRBJ2-7; tentative D call: TRBD1 (5 bases). Germline CDR1 MNHEY, CDR2 SVGAGI. Trimming stripped 6 bases from V and 1 base from J, with 13 bases between. This CDR3 has 14 residues.